This TCR beta chain was obtained from a study of blood T cells in healthy people across ages. The V end lost 3 bases, the J end lost 0 bases, and 13 bases lay between the germline ends. CDR1 is LNHNV and CDR2 is YYDKDF in the germline V gene (reference sequence). This CDR3 spans 16 amino acids. The use of a sample-barcoded 5' primer and a J-beta primer mix characterized a second PCR of roughly 7 to 11 cycles. TCRdb called the 5' RACE reads again in MiXCR, with one record for every CDR3 protein. This table holds roughly 1.5 million distinct CDR3 sequences, 40% to 45% found once. The sequence derives from a woman aged 18-30 years in good health. The sequenced sample consisted of blood. The V gene is TRBV15, the J gene TRBJ2-3; D ambiguous. Here the CDR3 reads CATSSAAAYSTDTQYF. In DNA, the CDR3 is TGTGCCACCAGCAGCGCCGCAGCTTATAGCACAGATACGCAGTATTTT.